Sequencing of this T cell receptor beta chain was carried out in a study of blood T cell repertoires in COVID-19. Study as a whole: Sites in the United States, Italy and Spain provided acute and convalescent COVID-19 samples. The cDNA or gDNA used as material had been derived from T cells, B-cell-depleted T cells, or PBMCs.

In the study's own analysis: The authors estimated nucleated cell counts from reference gene primer amplification. The table came from immunoSEQ multiplex PCR; TCRdb's copy has only in-frame clones and leaves some out. V, J and clone size derive from that table, while D and trimming were established from the DNA sequence. The table has 14,000 to 15,000 clones, approximately 84% seen once; the top ten hold roughly a sixth. V was cut by 3 bases and J by 1 base, with 9 bases left in between. Germline lookup yields CDR1 MNHEY and CDR2 SMNVEV (reference sequence). CDR3 length: 14 residues. The rearrangement links TRBV27 to TRBJ1-1; D gene ambiguous. The sample comprised peripheral blood. This clonotype originated in a human donor in a cohort sampled during active COVID-19. CDR3 nucleotides: TGTGCCAGCAGTTTTCGGGGTTGGAACACTGAAGCTTTCTTT. Protein sequence: CASSFRGWNTEAFF.